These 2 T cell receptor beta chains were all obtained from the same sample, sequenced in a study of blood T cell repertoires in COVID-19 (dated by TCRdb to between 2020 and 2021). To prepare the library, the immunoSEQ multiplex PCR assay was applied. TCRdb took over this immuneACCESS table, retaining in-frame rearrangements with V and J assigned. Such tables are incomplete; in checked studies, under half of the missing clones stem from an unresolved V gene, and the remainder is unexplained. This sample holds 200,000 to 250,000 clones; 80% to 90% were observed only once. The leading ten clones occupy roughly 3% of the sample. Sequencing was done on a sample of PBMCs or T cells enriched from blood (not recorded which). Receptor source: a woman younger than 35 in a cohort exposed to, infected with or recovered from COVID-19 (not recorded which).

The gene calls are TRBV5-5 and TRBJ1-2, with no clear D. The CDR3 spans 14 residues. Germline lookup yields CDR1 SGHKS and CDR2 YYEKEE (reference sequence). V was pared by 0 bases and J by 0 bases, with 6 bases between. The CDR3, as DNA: TGTGCCAGCAGCTTGGCCGCAGCTAACTATGGCTACACCTTC. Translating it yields CASSLAAANYGYTF.

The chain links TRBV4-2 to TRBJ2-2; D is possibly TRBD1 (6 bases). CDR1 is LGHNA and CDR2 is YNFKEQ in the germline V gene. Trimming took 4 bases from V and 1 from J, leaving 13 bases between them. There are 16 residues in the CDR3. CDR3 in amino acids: CASSPDRPLNTGELFF. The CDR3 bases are TGTGCCAGCAGCCCGGACAGACCTTTGAACACCGGGGAGCTGTTTTTT.